This T cell receptor beta chain was obtained from a study of Ad26.COV2.S vaccination and SARS-CoV-2 variants. Overall study findings and caveats: Spike-specific TCR breadth was greater after Ad26.COV2.S than placebo.

In regard to this clone: What it recognizes is unknown.

Sequenced by immunoSEQ multiplex PCR; TCRdb stores in-frame clones only, minus some. Among hundreds of thousands of clones listed, around 90% were seen once. Treatment indicated: about 20 received Ad26.COV2.S at low or high dose, single or two shots; 5 received placebo; per-sample allocation not given. Day 63 following the first vaccine or placebo injection was when the samples were taken. Vaccination employed an Ad26 vector expressing the Wuhan-strain SARS-CoV-2 spike. The sample was peripheral blood, taken in a trial of Ad26.COV2.S vaccine versus placebo. This TCR was sampled from a person between 18 and 65 years old who received the Ad26.COV2.S COVID-19 vaccine or a placebo.

The CDR3 loop is CASKNGGARDQPQHF. CDR3 nucleotide sequence: TGTGCCAGCAAAAACGGCGGTGCCCGGGATCAGCCCCAGCATTTT. This chain joins TRBV6-6 and TRBJ1-5; D unclear. The CDR3 covers 15 residues. V was cut by 7 bases and J by 5 bases, with 18 bases left in between. The germline CDR1 and CDR2 sequences are MNHNY and SVGAGI (reference sequence).